Sequencing of this T cell receptor beta chain was carried out in a study of blood T cell repertoires in COVID-19. Study background: Nucleic acid was either cDNA or gDNA, and it came from T cells, B-cell-depleted T cells, or PBMCs.

In the authors' workflow: The assay estimated nucleated cells by amplifying reference gene primers. Profiling relied on immunoSEQ multiplex PCR, and the TCRdb table lists in-frame clones only, not all of them. V, J and clone size reflect that table, while D and trimming were determined from the DNA. The sample has about 180,000 clones, nearly 90% seen once. Trimming at V came to 8 bases and at J to 2 bases, leaving 12 bases not matched to a gene. Germline loops: CDR1 MDHEN, CDR2 SYDVKM. This CDR3 has 15 amino acids. Sequencing input: peripheral blood. This rearrangement joins TRBV28 to TRBJ2-7; 7 bases match TRBD1. The receptor was isolated from a man aged 18 to 29 who had recovered from COVID-19. This CDR3 reads CASLPPGQPPYEQYF. In nucleotides, the CDR3 is TGTGCCAGCCTCCCCCCGGGACAGCCCCCCTACGAGCAGTACTTC.